These 25 T cell receptor beta chains share one sample of origin, sequenced in a study of Ad26.COV2.S vaccination and SARS-CoV-2 variants (dated by TCRdb to the early 2020s). Library construction relied on the immunoSEQ multiplex PCR assay. This immuneACCESS table, as held by TCRdb, lists in-frame sequences with V and J called but not all clones. Of the missing ones, under half trace to an unresolved V gene in checked studies; the others have no known cause. The sample table contains hundreds of thousands of clones; only one count was recorded for around 90% of them. Approximately 1.5% of the sample is in the top ten clones. The treatment or condition label for this specimen denotes: 19 received Ad26.COV2.S at low or high dose, single or two shots; several received placebo; per-sample allocation not given. For vaccine and placebo recipients, the sequenced repertoires came from samples collected on day 63 after the first injection.

The sequencing here drew on peripheral blood, taken in a trial of Ad26.COV2.S vaccine versus placebo. The receptors were gathered from a person between 18 and 59 years old who received the Ad26.COV2.S COVID-19 vaccine or a placebo.

The chain joins TRBV7-6 to TRBJ2-7; no clear D gene. The CDR3 has 14 residues. Germline lookup yields CDR1 SGHVS and CDR2 FNYEAQ. V was cut by 1 base and J by 0 bases, with 7 bases left in between. Here the CDR3 reads CASSLGRGSYEQYF. The CDR3 nucleotides read TGTGCCAGCAGCTTAGGGCGCGGCTCCTACGAGCAGTACTTC.

The chain combines TRBV7-9 with TRBJ2-5; tentatively, D is TRBD1 (5 bases). Germline-derived CDR1 and CDR2 are SEHNR and FQNEAQ (reference sequence). Trimming left V 6 bases short and J 4 bases short, with 18 bases between. The CDR3 has 15 residues. CDR3 nucleotide sequence: TGTGCCAGCAGTCCAGGGTGGCGAGTGGGAGAGACCCAGTACTTC. The encoded protein is CASSPGWRVGETQYF.

The chain links TRBV7-9 to TRBJ2-7; TRBD1 or TRBD2 may be the D gene (5 bases each). The CDR3 covers 13 residues. CDR1 SEHNR and CDR2 FQNEAQ come from the germline V gene (reference sequence). Trimming removed 2 bases at V and 7 bases at J, with 12 bases between. The CDR3 here is CASSLSGGLEQYF. In DNA form, the CDR3 reads TGTGCCAGCAGCTTATCTGGGGGTCTTGAGCAGTACTTC.

The chain joins TRBV7-9 to TRBJ2-2; D uncertain. V gave up 5 bases and J gave up 9 bases, with 4 bases separating them. The CDR3 is 10 amino acids. The germline CDR1 and CDR2 sequences are SEHNR and FQNEAQ (reference sequence). Written as DNA, the CDR3 is TGTGCCAGCAGCCAGAGGGAGCTGTTTTTT. Translating it yields CASSQRELFF.

CDR3 loop: CAWSVQGGGSPLHF. The DNA for the CDR3 is TGTGCCTGGAGTGTACAGGGGGGCGGGTCACCCCTCCACTTT. This rearrangement joins TRBV30 to TRBJ1-6; 8 nucleotides align to TRBD1. The CDR3 extends over 14 amino acids. Trimming cost V 0 bases and J 10 bases; bases outside gene matches: 5. Germline V gives CDR1 GTSNPN, CDR2 SVGIG (reference sequence).

This clone was counted between two and nine times. This chain joins TRBV4-3 and TRBJ2-2; 7 bases are shared with TRBD1. V gave up 3 bases and J gave up 0 bases; unmatched junction bases: 4. From germline, CDR1 is LGHNA and CDR2 YSLEER. The CDR3 spans 16 residues. The CDR3 DNA is TGCGCCAGCAGCCAGCAGACAGGGACGAACACCGGGGAGCTGTTTTTT. Its translation is CASSQQTGTNTGELFF.

This clone was seen a few times. The chain couples TRBV6-6 to TRBJ1-3, with D tentatively TRBD1 (5 bases). CDR1 is MNHNY and CDR2 is SVGAGI in the germline V gene (reference sequence). The CDR3 covers 17 residues. The V and J ends lost 5 bases and 1 base respectively, with 18 bases between them. The CDR3 is CASSLLPAGHSGNTIYF. The CDR3 DNA reads as TGTGCCAGCAGTCTGCTTCCGGCAGGACATTCTGGAAACACCATATATTTT.

CDR3 loop: CAWSNRDKYTEAFF. Here the CDR3 DNA reads TGTGCCTGGAGTAACCGGGACAAGTACACTGAAGCTTTCTTT. This rearrangement joins TRBV30 to TRBJ1-1, with TRBD1 as a possible D gene (6 bases). Trimming removed 2 bases at V and 3 bases at J, with 13 bases between. Germline loops: CDR1 GTSNPN, CDR2 SVGIG (reference sequence). The length of the CDR3 is 14 residues.

V gene TRBV3-1 (or the pseudogene TRBV3-2) combines with J gene TRBJ1-1; D is ambiguous. The germline gives CDR1 LGHDT, CDR2 YNNKEL (reference sequence). The CDR3 loop spans 14 amino acids. V was clipped by 3 bases and J by 0 bases, with 8 bases between them. CDR3 sequence reads: CASSQRRVNTEAFF. CDR3 sequence (DNA): TGTGCCAGCAGCCAGAGGCGGGTGAACACTGAAGCTTTCTTT.

The V and J genes are TRBV19 and TRBJ1-5; 7 bases are shared with TRBD1. Unmatched junction bases numbered 10, after V lost 7 bases and J lost 4 bases. Germline CDR1 LNHDA, CDR2 SQIVND (reference sequence). The CDR3 totals 15 residues. The chain's CDR3 is CASTEGQTYNQPQHF. CDR3 sequence (DNA): TGTGCCAGTACCGAGGGACAGACATATAATCAGCCCCAGCATTTT.

This chain connects TRBV7-9 to TRBJ2-5, with 9 bases fitting TRBD2. V shed 5 bases and J 5 bases; nucleotides not matched to a gene: 9. Germline lookup yields CDR1 SEHNR and CDR2 FQNEAQ (reference sequence). The CDR3 is 15 residues long. In DNA, the CDR3 is TGTGCCAGCAGCCTCTTAGCGGGAGACGGGGAGACCCAGTACTTC. Translation gives CASSLLAGDGETQYF.

This chain joins TRBV19 and TRBJ2-2, with 9 positions matching TRBD2. Germline V gene lookup returns CDR1 LNHDA and CDR2 SQIVND (reference sequence). This CDR3 contains 16 residues. J lost 6 bases, V lost 7 bases, and 12 bases had no gene match. The CDR3 DNA sequence: TGTGCCAGTAACCCGGGGGGACTAGCAAACCCCGGGGAGCTGTTTTTT. This encodes CASNPGGLANPGELFF.

The chain couples TRBV12-3 or TRBV12-4 to TRBJ2-7, with TRBD2 matching over 14 bases. This CDR3 is built from 13 residues. V trimming: 9 bases; J trimming: 5 bases; junction bases outside the gene matches: 3. The DNA of the CDR3 is TGTGCCAGTGGACTAGCGGGGGGAAACGAGCAGTACTTC. It encodes CASGLAGGNEQYF.

J is TRBJ1-6 and V is TRBV4-2, with 8 bases lining up with TRBD1. Looked up from germline, CDR1 is LGHNA and CDR2 is YNFKEQ. The CDR3 is made up of 15 amino acids. V lost 1 base and J lost 7; bases outside the gene matches: 3. The CDR3 loop reads CASSQGDRYNSPLHF. The CDR3 nucleotides read TGTGCCAGCAGCCAAGGGGACAGGTACAATTCACCCCTCCACTTT.

This chain connects TRBV2 to TRBJ2-5; D is uncertain. The CDR3 has 13 residues. The V end lost 6 bases, the J end lost 0 bases, and 8 bases lay between the germline ends. CDR1 is SNHLY, CDR2 FYNNEI, per germline. CDR3 sequence reads: CASRISYQETQYF. CDR3 DNA: TGTGCCAGCAGGATTTCGTACCAAGAGACCCAGTACTTC.

This clone was detected ten times or more. This chain connects TRBV2 to TRBJ1-5, with 9 nucleotides matching TRBD1. CDR3 size: 14 residues. The trim removed 8 bases at V and 5 bases at J, leaving 7 bases unmatched. The germline gives CDR1 SNHLY, CDR2 FYNNEI. CDR3 residues: CASGTGTGHQPQHF. CDR3 coding DNA: TGTGCCAGCGGTACCGGGACAGGGCATCAGCCCCAGCATTTT.

For this clone: At one end, the junction sequence differs from germline, possibly due to a read error. V gene TRBV2 combines with J gene TRBJ1-5; D is unresolved. The CDR3 consists of 15 residues. In germline, CDR1 is SNHLY, CDR2 FYNNEI. The CDR3 loop is CASSERVVSHQPQHF. CDR3 DNA: TGTGCCAGCAGTGAGAGGGTCGTTAGCCATCAGCCCCAGCATTTT.

The chain is built from TRBV6-5 and TRBJ1-5, with D possibly being TRBD1 (6 bases). V was shortened by 6 bases and J by 3 bases, with 6 bases between the two germline ends. Germline CDR1 and CDR2: MNHEY and SVGAGI. CDR3 length: 12 amino acids. CDR3 nucleotide sequence: TGTGCCAGCAGGGGACACAATCAGCCCCAGCATTTT. Its translation is CASRGHNQPQHF.

CDR3 amino acids: CASSFQGDTEAFF. The CDR3 bases are TGTGCCAGCAGTTTCCAGGGAGACACTGAAGCTTTCTTT. V is TRBV2 and J is TRBJ1-1, with D possibly TRBD1 on 5 matching bases. CDR3 length: 13 residues. Germline V gives CDR1 SNHLY, CDR2 FYNNEI. V was clipped by 5 bases and J by 3 bases, with 10 bases between them.

This chain joins TRBV7-9 and TRBJ2-2; no firm D call. Per germline, CDR1 SEHNR and CDR2 FQNEAQ (reference sequence). The CDR3 consists of 12 residues. V was pared by 5 bases and J by 3 bases, with 4 bases between. CDR3 bases: TGTGCCAGCAGCAGGGACACCGGGGAGCTGTTTTTT. Translation gives CASSRDTGELFF.

On this clone itself: The identical CDR3 is also encoded by other nucleotide sequences in the sample. This sequence joins TRBV9 and TRBJ2-5; no reliable D call. Trimming removed 3 bases from V and 5 bases from J, with 11 bases in between. CDR1 is SGDLS and CDR2 is YYNGEE in the germline V gene. The CDR3 loop spans 13 amino acids. The CDR3 loop is CASSARLGETQYF. CDR3 nucleotides: TGTGCCAGCAGCGCCCGACTGGGGGAGACCCAGTACTTC.

The chain carries TRBV5-1 and TRBJ1-2; no firm D call. Trimming left V 5 bases short and J 2 bases short, with 16 bases between. Per germline, CDR1 SGHRS and CDR2 YFSETQ. The CDR3 extends over 15 amino acids. In DNA form, the CDR3 reads TGCGCCAGCAGTCCCCGGGAGGGCGACAACTATGGCTACACCTTC. Translated, it gives CASSPREGDNYGYTF.

The CDR3 nucleotides read TGTGCCAGCATGAACACCGGGGAGCTGTTTTTT. Residues: CASMNTGELFF. The J gene is TRBJ2-2, the V gene TRBV12-3 or TRBV12-4; D gene unclear. The V end was cut by 7 bases, the J end by 1 base, with 1 base between. The CDR3 loop spans 11 amino acids.

V usage is TRBV5-1 and J usage is TRBJ1-5, with D uncertain. The CDR3 sequence is 14 residues long. Germline V gives CDR1 SGHRS, CDR2 YFSETQ. Trimming stripped 1 base from V and 7 bases from J, with 12 bases between. The CDR3 reads CASSLLPNGQPQHF. CDR3 DNA sequence: TGCGCCAGCAGCTTGCTACCTAACGGGCAGCCCCAGCATTTT.

The rearrangement joins TRBV5-1 to TRBJ1-1; 9 bases map to TRBD1. CDR3 length equals 13 residues. Germline values: CDR1 SGHRS, CDR2 YFSETQ. After removal of 0 bases from V and 10 bases from J, the junction contained 4 bases not matched to a gene. The CDR3 here is CASSLGTGGAAFF. The CDR3 DNA sequence: TGCGCCAGCAGCTTGGGTACAGGGGGCGCAGCTTTCTTT.